This TCR beta chain comes out of a study of beta chain features in type 1 diabetes. As for the study in general: Sorted cells, roughly 98,000,000 in number, were examined across all samples.

This clone has more than one count but fewer than ten. Its antigen is unidentified. Overall study findings and caveats: Highly expressing activated T cells could be over-counted with a cDNA template. The study found that naive, central memory and Treg TCRB repertoires appeared more similar in patients than in healthy donors.

The isolated RNA, all of it, was reverse transcribed, so expressed TCRB transcripts were what got sequenced. Roughly 3.5 million reads per sample on average were obtained from naive, central memory and regulatory T cell samples. Assay: immunoSEQ multiplex PCR; the TCRdb copy retains only in-frame clones and omits some. The sample holds around 450,000 clones, roughly 10% seen once. Source material: naive CD4+ T cells from blood. This receptor was taken from a woman younger than 30 in good health.

Written as DNA, the CDR3 is TGTGCCAGCTGGACAGGGGCCGGGGAGCAGTACTTC. As protein: CASWTGAGEQYF. The chain links TRBV25-1 to TRBJ2-7; 9 nucleotides align to TRBD1. This CDR3 spans 12 amino acids. The germline V gene encodes CDR1 MGHDK and CDR2 SYGVNS. With V trimmed by 8 bases and J by 7 bases, 6 bases remained unmatched.